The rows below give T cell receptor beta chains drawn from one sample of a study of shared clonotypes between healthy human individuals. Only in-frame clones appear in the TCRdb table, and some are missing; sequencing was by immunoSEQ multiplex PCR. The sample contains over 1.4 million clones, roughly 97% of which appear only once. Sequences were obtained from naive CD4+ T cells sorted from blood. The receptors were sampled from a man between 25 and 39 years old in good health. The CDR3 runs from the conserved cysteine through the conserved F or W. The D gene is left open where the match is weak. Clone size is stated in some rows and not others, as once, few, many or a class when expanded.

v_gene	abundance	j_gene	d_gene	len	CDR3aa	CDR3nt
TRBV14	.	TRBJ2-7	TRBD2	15	CASSQLGLAENEQYF	TGTGCCAGCAGCCAATTGGGACTAGCGGAGAACGAGCAGTACTTC
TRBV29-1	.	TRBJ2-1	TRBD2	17	CSVEGLDLAGQGYEQFF	TGCAGCGTTGAAGGTCTGGACCTAGCGGGTCAGGGCTATGAGCAGTTCTTC
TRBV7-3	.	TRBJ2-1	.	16	CASSPEWSSSYNEQFF	TGTGCCAGCAGCCCCGAGTGGTCCAGCTCCTACAATGAGCAGTTCTTC
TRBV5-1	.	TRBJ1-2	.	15	CASSLERGERDGYTF	TGCGCCAGCAGCTTGGAGCGGGGGGAGCGTGATGGCTACACCTTC
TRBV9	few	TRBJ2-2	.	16	CASSVGSGGNTGELFF	TGTGCCAGCAGCGTAGGGTCTGGGGGGAACACCGGGGAGCTGTTTTTT
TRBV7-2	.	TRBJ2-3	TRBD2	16	CASSFGLAVVSDTQYF	TGTGCCAGCAGCTTTGGGCTAGCGGTGGTGTCAGATACGCAGTATTTT
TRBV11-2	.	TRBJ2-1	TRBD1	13	CASSLREQGEQFF	TGTGCCAGCAGCCTAAGGGAACAGGGGGAACAGTTCTTC
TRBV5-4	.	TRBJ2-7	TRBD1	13	CASSRDSHYEQYF	TGTGCCAGCTCCCGGGACAGCCACTACGAGCAGTACTTC
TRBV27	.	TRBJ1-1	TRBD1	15	CASSPRQGVNTEAFF	TGTGCCAGCAGTCCCAGACAGGGGGTGAACACTGAAGCTTTCTTT
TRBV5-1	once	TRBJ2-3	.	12	CASSWDGMEQYF	TGCGCCAGCAGCTGGGACGGAATGGAGCAGTATTTT
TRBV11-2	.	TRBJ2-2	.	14	CASSLGRDTGELFF	TGTGCCAGCAGCTTGGGGAGAGACACCGGGGAGCTGTTTTTT
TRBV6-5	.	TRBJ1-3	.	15	CASSYGPAWGNTIYF	TGTGCCAGCAGTTACGGCCCCGCTTGGGGAAACACCATATATTTT
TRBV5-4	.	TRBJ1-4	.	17	CASSQESPRAANEKLFF	TGCGCCAGCAGCCAAGAGTCCCCCCGGGCGGCTAATGAAAAACTGTTTTTT
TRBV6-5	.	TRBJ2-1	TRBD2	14	CASSFTSGSNEQFF	TGTGCCAGCAGTTTTACTAGCGGGAGCAATGAGCAGTTCTTC
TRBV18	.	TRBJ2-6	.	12	CASQKGSDVLTF	TGTGCCAGCCAAAAGGGATCGGACGTCCTGACTTTC
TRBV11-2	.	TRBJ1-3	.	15	CASSLWFSSGNTIYF	TGTGCCAGCAGCTTATGGTTTTCTTCTGGAAACACCATATATTTT
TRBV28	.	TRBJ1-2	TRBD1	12	CASSFQGDGYTF	TGTGCCAGCAGTTTCCAGGGGGATGGCTACACCTTC
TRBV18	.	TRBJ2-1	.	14	CASSLRGLLDEQFF	TGTGCCAGCTCATTACGGGGGCTACTCGATGAGCAGTTCTTC
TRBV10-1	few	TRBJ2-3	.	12	CASSESRDTQYF	TGCGCCAGCAGTGAGTCGAGAGATACGCAGTATTTT
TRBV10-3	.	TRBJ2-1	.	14	CAISESSGYNEQFF	TGTGCCATCAGTGAGTCTAGCGGTTACAATGAGCAGTTCTTC
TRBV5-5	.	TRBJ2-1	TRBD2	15	CASSLGLAFGNEQFF	TGTGCCAGCAGCTTGGGACTAGCTTTCGGCAATGAGCAGTTCTTC
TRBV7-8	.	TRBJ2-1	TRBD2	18	CASSLEAGGPSVYNEQFF	TGTGCCAGCAGCTTAGAGGCGGGAGGGCCCTCGGTCTACAATGAGCAGTTCTTC
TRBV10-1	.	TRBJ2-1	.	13	CASSDTVYNEQFF	TGCGCCAGCAGTGATACAGTTTACAATGAGCAGTTCTTC
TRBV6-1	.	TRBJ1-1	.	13	CASTWGEGTEAFF	TGTGCCAGTACTTGGGGGGAGGGAACTGAAGCTTTCTTT
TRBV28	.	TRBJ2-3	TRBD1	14	CASSKTGGPDTQYF	TGTGCCAGCAGTAAAACAGGGGGTCCAGATACGCAGTATTTT
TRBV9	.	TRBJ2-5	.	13	CASSVDKAETQYF	TGTGCCAGCAGCGTGGACAAGGCAGAGACCCAGTACTTC
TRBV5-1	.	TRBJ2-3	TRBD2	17	CASGTSGRYSSTDTQYF	TGCGCCAGCGGCACTAGCGGGAGATACTCTAGCACAGATACGCAGTATTTT
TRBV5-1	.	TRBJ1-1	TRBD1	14	CASSSGQGGPEAFF	TGCGCCAGCAGCTCGGGACAGGGGGGACCTGAAGCTTTCTTT
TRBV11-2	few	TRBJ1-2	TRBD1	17	CASSSPGTARGNYGYTF	TGTGCCAGCAGCAGTCCCGGGACAGCCCGGGGCAACTATGGCTACACCTTC
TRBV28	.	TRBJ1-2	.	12	CASSPTYGGYTF	TGTGCCAGCAGTCCTACCTACGGTGGCTACACCTTC
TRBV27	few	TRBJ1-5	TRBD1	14	CASSPGQGVQPQHF	TGTGCCAGCAGCCCGGGACAGGGTGTCCAGCCCCAGCATTTT
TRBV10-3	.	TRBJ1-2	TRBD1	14	CAITRGTGRDGYTF	TGTGCCATCACCCGAGGGACAGGGCGAGATGGCTACACCTTC
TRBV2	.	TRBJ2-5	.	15	CASSEVAGQGKTQYF	TGTGCCAGCAGTGAAGTAGCGGGACAGGGAAAGACCCAGTACTTC
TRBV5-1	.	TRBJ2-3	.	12	CASMEGRDTQYF	TGCGCCAGCATGGAAGGGAGAGATACGCAGTATTTT
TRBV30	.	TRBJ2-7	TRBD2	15	CAWRDAGGGFYEQYF	TGTGCCTGGAGAGATGCGGGGGGCGGTTTTTACGAGCAGTACTTC
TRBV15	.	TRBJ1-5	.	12	CATSRDSGSQHF	TGTGCCACCAGCAGGGACTCAGGGTCCCAGCATTTT
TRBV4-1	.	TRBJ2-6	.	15	CASSQAFSGANVLTF	TGCGCCAGCTCACAGGCCTTTTCTGGGGCCAACGTCCTGACTTTC
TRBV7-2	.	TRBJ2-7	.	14	CASSPSRQPYEQYF	TGTGCCAGCAGCCCCAGTCGACAGCCCTACGAGCAGTACTTC
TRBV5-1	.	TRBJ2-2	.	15	CASSSGVDPTGELFF	TGCGCCAGCAGCTCAGGGGTTGACCCCACCGGGGAGCTGTTTTTT
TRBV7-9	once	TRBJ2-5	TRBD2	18	CASSFSTSGRTYQETQYF	TGTGCCAGCAGCTTCTCGACTAGCGGGAGGACCTACCAAGAGACCCAGTACTTC
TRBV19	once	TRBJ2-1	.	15	CASTPTVGQGTEQFF	TGTGCCAGTACCCCTACGGTTGGGCAGGGGACTGAGCAGTTCTTC
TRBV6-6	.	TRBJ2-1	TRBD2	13	CASTVAGGNEQFF	TGTGCCAGCACTGTAGCGGGAGGCAATGAGCAGTTCTTC
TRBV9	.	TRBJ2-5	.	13	CASSATRWETQYF	TGTGCCAGCAGCGCGACACGGTGGGAGACCCAGTACTTC
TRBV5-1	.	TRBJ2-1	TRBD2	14	CASHSAGGPSEQFF	TGCGCCAGCCACTCAGCGGGAGGGCCCAGTGAGCAGTTCTTC
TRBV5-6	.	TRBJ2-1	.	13	CASSPRSVNEQFF	TGTGCCAGCAGCCCTAGGAGTGTCAATGAGCAGTTCTTC
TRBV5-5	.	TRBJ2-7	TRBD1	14	CASSLGQGGFGQYF	TGTGCCAGCAGCTTGGGACAGGGGGGTTTTGGGCAGTACTTC
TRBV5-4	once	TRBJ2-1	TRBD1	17	CASSLGGGQGHINEQFF	TGTGCCAGCAGCTTGGGTGGGGGACAGGGGCATATCAATGAGCAGTTCTTC
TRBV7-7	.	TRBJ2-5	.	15	CASSLGGTVGETQYF	TGTGCTAGCAGCTTAGGAGGGACAGTCGGAGAGACCCAGTACTTC
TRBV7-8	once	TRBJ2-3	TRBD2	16	CASSSRLAGVIDTQYF	TGTGCCAGCAGCTCGCGACTAGCGGGAGTCATAGATACGCAGTATTTT
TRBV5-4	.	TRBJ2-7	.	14	CASSLVVDSYEQYF	TGTGCCAGCAGCTTGGTCGTGGACTCCTACGAGCAGTACTTC
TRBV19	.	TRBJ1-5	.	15	CASSTHRNSNQPQHF	TGTGCCAGTAGTACGCACAGAAATAGCAATCAGCCCCAGCATTTT
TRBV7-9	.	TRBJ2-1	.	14	CASSLTDSYNEQFF	TGTGCCAGCAGCTTGACTGACAGCTACAATGAGCAGTTCTTC
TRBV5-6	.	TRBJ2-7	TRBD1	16	CASSPVGQGQAYEQYF	TGTGCCAGCAGCCCCGTCGGACAGGGCCAGGCTTACGAGCAGTACTTC